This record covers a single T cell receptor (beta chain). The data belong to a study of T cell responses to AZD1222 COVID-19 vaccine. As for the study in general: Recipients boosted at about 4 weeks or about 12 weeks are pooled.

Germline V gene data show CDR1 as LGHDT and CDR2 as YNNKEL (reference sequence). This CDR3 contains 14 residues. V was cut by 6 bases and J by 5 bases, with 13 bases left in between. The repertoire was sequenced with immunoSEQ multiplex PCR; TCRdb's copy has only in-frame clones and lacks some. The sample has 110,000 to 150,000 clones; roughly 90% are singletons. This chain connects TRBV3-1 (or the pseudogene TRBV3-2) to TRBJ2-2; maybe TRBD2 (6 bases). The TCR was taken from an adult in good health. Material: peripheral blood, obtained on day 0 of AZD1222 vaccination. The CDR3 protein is CASRWGEETGELFF. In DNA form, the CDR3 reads TGTGCCAGCAGATGGGGGGAGGAGACCGGGGAGCTGTTTTTT.